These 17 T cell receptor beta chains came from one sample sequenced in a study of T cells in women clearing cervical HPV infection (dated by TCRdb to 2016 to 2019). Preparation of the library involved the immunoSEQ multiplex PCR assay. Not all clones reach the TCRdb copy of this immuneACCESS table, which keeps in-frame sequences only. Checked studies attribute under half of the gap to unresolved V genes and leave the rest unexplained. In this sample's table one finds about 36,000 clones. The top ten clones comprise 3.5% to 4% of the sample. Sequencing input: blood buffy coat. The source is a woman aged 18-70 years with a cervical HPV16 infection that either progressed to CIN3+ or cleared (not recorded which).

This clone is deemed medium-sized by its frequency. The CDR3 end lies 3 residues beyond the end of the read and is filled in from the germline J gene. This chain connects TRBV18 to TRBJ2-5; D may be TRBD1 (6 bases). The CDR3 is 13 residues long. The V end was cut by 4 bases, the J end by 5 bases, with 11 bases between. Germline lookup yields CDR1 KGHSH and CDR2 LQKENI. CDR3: CASSLNTGETQYF. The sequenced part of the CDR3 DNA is TGTGCCAGCTCACTTAATACAGGGGAGACC.

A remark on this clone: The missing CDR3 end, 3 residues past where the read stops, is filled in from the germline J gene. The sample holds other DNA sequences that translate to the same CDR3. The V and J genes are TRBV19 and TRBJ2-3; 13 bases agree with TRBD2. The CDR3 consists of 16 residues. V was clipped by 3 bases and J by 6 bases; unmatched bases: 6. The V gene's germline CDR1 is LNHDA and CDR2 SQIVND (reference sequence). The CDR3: CASSIRGTSGADTQYF. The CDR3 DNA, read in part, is TGTGCCAGTAGTATTCGGGGGACTAGCGGGGCCGATACG.

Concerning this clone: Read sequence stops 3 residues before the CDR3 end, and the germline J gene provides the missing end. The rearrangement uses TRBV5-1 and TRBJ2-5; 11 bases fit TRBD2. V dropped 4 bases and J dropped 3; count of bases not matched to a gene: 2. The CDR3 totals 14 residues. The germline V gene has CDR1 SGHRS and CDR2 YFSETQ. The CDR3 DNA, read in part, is TGCGCCAGCAGCAAGACTAGCGGGGAAGAGACC. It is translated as CASSKTSGEET. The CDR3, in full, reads CASSKTSGEETQYF.

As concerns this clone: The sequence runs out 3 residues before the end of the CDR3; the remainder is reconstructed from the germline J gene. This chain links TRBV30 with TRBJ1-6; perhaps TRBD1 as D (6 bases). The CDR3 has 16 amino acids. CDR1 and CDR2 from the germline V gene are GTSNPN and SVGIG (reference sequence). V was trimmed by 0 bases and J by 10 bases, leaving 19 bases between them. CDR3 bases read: TGTGCCTGGAGTGTGGGGGGGTCGGGGGGCAAGTCACCC. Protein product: CAWSVGGSGGKSP. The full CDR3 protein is CAWSVGGSGGKSPLHF. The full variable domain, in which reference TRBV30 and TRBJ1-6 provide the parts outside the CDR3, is SQTIHQWPATLVQPVGSPLSLECTVEGTSNPNLYWYRQAAGRGLQLLFYSVGIGQISSEVPQNLSASRPQDRQFILSSKKLLLSDSGFYLCAWSVGGSGGKSPLHFGNGTRLTVT.

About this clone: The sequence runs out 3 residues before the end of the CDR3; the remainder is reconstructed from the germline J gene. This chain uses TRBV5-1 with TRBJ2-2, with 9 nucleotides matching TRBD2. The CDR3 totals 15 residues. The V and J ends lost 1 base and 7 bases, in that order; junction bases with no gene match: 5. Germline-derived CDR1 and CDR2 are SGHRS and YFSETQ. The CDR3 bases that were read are TGCGCCAGCAGCTTGCTAGCGGGATCCGGCGGGGAG. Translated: CASSLLAGSGGE. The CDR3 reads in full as CASSLLAGSGGELFF.

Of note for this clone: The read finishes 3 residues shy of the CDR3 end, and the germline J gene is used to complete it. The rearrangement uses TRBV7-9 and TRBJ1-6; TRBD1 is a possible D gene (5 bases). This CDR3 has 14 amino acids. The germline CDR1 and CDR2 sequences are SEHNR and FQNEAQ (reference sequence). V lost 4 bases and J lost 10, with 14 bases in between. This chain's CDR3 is CASSSNRLRSPLHF. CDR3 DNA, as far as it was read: TGTGCCAGCAGCTCAAACAGGCTACGGTCACCC.

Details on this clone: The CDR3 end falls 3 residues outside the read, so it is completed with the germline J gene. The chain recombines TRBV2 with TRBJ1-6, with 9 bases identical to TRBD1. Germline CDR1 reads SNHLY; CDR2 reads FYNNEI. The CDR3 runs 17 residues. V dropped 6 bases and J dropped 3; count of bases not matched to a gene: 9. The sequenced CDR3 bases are TGTGCCAGCAGGGGGGACAGGGAGGATCTCTATAATTCACCC. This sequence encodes CASRGDREDLYNSP. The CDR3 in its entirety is CASRGDREDLYNSPLHF.

CDR3 residues: CAWSRVSPTDTQYF. CDR3 bases read: TGTGCCTGGAGTCGCGTGAGTCCCACAGATACG. This chain joins TRBV30 and TRBJ2-3; D gene ambiguous. The read comes to an end 3 residues before the CDR3 does, leaving the germline J gene to fill in the end. Per germline, CDR1 GTSNPN and CDR2 SVGIG (reference sequence). CDR3 length equals 14 residues. V was pared by 2 bases and J by 2 bases, with 11 bases between.

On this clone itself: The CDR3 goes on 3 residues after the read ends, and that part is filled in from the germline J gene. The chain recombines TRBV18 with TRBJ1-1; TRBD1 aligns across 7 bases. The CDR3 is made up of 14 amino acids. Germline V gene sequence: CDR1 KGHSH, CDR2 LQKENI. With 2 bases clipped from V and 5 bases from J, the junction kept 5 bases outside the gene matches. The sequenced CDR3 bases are TGTGCCAGCTCACCAGGGGACAGTCGGACTGAA. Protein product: CASSPGDSRTE. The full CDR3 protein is CASSPGDSRTEAFF.

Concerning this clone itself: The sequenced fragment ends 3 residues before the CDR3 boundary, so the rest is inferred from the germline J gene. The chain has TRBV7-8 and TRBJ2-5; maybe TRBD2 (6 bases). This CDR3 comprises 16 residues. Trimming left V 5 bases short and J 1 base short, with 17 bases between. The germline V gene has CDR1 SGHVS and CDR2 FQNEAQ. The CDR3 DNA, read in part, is TGTGCCAGCAGCAGACGACTTGGACTACGCCAAGAGACC. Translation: CASSRRLGLRQET. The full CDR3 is CASSRRLGLRQETQYF.

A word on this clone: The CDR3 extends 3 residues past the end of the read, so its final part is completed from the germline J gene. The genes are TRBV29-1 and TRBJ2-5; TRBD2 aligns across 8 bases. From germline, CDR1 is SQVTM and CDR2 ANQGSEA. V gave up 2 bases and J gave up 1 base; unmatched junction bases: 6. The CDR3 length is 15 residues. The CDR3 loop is CSVESVAGLQETQYF. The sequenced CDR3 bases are TGCAGCGTTGAATCGGTAGCGGGGCTCCAAGAGACC. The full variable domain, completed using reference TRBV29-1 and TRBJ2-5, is SAVISQKPSRDICQRGTSLTIQCQVDSQVTMMFWYRQQPGQSLTLIATANQGSEATYESGFVIDKFPISRPNLTFSTLTVSNMSPEDSSIYLCSVESVAGLQETQYFGPGTRLLVL.

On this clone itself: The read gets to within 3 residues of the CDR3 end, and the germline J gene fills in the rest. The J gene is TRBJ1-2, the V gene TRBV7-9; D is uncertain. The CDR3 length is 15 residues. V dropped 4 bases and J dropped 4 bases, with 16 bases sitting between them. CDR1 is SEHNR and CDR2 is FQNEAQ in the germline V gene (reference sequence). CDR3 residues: CASSSAGRLSYGYTF. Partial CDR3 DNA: TGTGCCAGCAGCTCCGCGGGGAGATTGTCCTATGGC.

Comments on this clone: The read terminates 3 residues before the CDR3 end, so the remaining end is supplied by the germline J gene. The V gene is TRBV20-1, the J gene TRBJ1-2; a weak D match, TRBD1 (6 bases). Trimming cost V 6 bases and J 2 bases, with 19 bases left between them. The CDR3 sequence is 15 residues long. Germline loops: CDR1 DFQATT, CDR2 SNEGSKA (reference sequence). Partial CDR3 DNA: TGCAGTGCCTTAAATGCCGGGGGGGGCAACTATGGC. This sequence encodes CSALNAGGGNYG. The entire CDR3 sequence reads CSALNAGGGNYGYTF.

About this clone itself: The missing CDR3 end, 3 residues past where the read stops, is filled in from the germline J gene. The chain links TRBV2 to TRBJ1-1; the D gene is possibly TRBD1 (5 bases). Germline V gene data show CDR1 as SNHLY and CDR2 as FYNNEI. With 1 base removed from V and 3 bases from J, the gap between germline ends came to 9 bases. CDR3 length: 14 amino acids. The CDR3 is CASSEGKGDTEAFF. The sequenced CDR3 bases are TGTGCCAGCAGTGAAGGAAAAGGGGACACTGAA. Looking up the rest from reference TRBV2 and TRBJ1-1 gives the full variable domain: EPEVTQTPSHQVTQMGQEVILRCVPISNHLYFYWYRQILGQKVEFLVSFYNNEISEKSEIFDDQFSVERPDGSNFTLKIRSTKLEDSAMYFCASSEGKGDTEAFFGQGTRLTVV.

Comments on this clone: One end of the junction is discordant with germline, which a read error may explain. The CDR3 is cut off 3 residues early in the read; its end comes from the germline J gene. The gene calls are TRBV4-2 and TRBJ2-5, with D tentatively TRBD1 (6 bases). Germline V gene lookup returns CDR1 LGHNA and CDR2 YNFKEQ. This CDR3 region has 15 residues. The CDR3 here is CASSQDWGRRETQYF. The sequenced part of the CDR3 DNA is TGCGCCAGCAGCCAAGATTGGGGGCGAAGGGAGACC.

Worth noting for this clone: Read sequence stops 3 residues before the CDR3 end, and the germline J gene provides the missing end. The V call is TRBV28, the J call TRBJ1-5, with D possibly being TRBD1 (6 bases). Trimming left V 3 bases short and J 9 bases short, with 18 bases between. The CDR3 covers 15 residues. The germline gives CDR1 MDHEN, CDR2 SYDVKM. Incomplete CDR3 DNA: TGTGCCAGCAGTTTCTTAAGGGGGGGCACGCGGCCC. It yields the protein CASSFLRGGTRP. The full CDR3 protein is CASSFLRGGTRPQHF.

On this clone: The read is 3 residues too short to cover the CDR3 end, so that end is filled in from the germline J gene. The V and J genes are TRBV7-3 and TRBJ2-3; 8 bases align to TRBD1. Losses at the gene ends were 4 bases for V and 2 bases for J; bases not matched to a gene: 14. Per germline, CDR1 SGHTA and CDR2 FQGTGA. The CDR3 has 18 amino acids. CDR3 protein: CASSSHRQGFFATDTQYF. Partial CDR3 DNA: TGTGCCAGCAGCTCTCATAGACAGGGGTTTTTTGCCACAGATACG.